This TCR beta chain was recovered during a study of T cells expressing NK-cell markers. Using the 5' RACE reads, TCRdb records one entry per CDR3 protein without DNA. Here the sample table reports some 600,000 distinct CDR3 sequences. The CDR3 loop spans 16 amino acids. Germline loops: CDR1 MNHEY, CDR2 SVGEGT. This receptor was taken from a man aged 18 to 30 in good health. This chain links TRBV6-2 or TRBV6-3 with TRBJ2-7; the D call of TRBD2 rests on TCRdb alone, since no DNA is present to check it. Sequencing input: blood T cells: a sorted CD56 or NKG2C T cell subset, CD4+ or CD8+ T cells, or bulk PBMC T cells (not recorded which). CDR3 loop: CASSYLAGEFSYEQYF.